These T cell receptor beta chains were read from a single sample in a study of Ad26.COV2.S vaccination and SARS-CoV-2 variants. The data were produced by immunoSEQ multiplex PCR, yet TCRdb's version contains in-frame clones alone and is incomplete. Of about 350,000 clones listed, 90% to 95% were seen once; the top ten hold roughly 3.9%. Source: peripheral blood, taken after recovery from COVID-19. These receptors all stem from a human donor who had recovered from COVID-19. CDR3s include the opening cysteine and the closing phenylalanine or tryptophan. Fields, in order: clone size, J gene, V gene, D gene, CDR3 protein, CDR3 DNA. A D gene is named only where the DNA matches it firmly. Clone size is not always given. Where it is, it says once, few, many or a class for expanded clones.

NA TRBJ1-2 TRBV2 NA CASSDGLNYGYTF TGTGCCAGCAGTGATGGCCTTAACTATGGCTACACCTTC
NA TRBJ2-3 TRBV12-5 NA CASGLVLRGEDTQYF TGTGCTAGTGGTTTGGTACTGAGGGGAGAAGATACGCAGTATTTT
NA TRBJ1-2 TRBV9 TRBD1 CASSEGRGHLGYTF TGTGCCAGCAGCGAGGGCAGGGGGCATCTTGGCTACACCTTC
few TRBJ1-5 TRBV20-1 NA CSASGVNQPQHF TGCAGTGCTAGTGGAGTAAATCAGCCCCAGCATTTT
NA TRBJ1-4 TRBV5-6 NA CASSLDRTNEKLFF TGTGCCAGCAGCTTAGACAGGACCAATGAAAAACTGTTTTTT
NA TRBJ2-3 TRBV12-3/TRBV12-4 NA CASSLLVIDTQYF TGTGCCAGCAGTTTACTAGTAATAGATACGCAGTATTTT
NA TRBJ1-1 TRBV27 NA CASKRQVNTEAFF TGTGCCAGCAAGCGACAGGTTAACACTGAAGCTTTCTTT
NA TRBJ1-3 TRBV7-9 TRBD1 CASSRGTGAFSSGNTIYF TGTGCCAGCAGCCGCGGGACAGGGGCCTTCTCCTCTGGAAACACCATATATTTT
NA TRBJ2-7 TRBV5-1 TRBD1 CASSPMTGKRYEQYF TGCGCCAGCAGCCCTATGACAGGGAAGCGGTACGAGCAGTACTTC
NA TRBJ2-5 TRBV5-4 NA CASSLVMGQGETQYF TGTGCCAGCAGCTTGGTTATGGGACAAGGGGAGACCCAGTACTTC
NA TRBJ2-6 TRBV19 NA CASKSRPSAWISGANVLTF TGTGCCAGTAAATCGAGACCGAGCGCTTGGATCTCTGGGGCCAACGTCCTGACTTTC
NA TRBJ2-3 TRBV28 NA CASSLRRLGQYF TGTGCCAGCAGTTTAAGGCGGCTAGGGCAGTATTTT
NA TRBJ2-7 TRBV14 NA CASSPPGSATSYEQYF TGTGCCAGCAGCCCCCCCGGCAGTGCCACTTCCTACGAGCAGTACTTC
NA TRBJ2-7 TRBV7-8 NA CASSLDNGFYEQYF TGTGCCAGCAGCTTAGATAACGGTTTCTACGAGCAGTACTTC
NA TRBJ1-2 TRBV11-2 NA CASSLVQYYGYTF TGTGCCAGCAGCTTAGTACAGTACTATGGCTACACCTTC
NA TRBJ2-7 TRBV3-1/TRBV3-2 NA CASSQQVSSYEQYF TGTGCCAGCAGCCAACAGGTGAGCTCCTACGAGCAGTACTTC
NA TRBJ2-1 TRBV27 NA CASSFLGAAGLTYNEQFF TGTGCCAGCAGTTTTCTCGGGGCGGCTGGGCTAACCTACAATGAGCAGTTCTTC
NA TRBJ1-2 TRBV5-1 NA CASSVDGQNYGYTF TGCGCCAGCAGCGTTGATGGACAGAACTATGGCTACACCTTC
NA TRBJ1-1 TRBV11-2 NA CASSLGRQNTEAFF TGTGCCAGCAGCTTAGGGCGGCAGAACACTGAAGCTTTCTTT
NA TRBJ1-5 TRBV28 NA CASSLFTKDQPQHF TGTGCCAGCAGTTTATTCACCAAGGATCAGCCCCAGCATTTT
NA TRBJ1-2 TRBV9 TRBD1 CASSVLTGPAGYTF TGTGCCAGCAGCGTTCTGACAGGGCCGGCTGGCTACACCTTC
NA TRBJ2-5 TRBV4-1 TRBD1 CASSQDPGGLQETQYF TGCGCCAGCAGCCAAGATCCAGGGGGCCTCCAAGAGACCCAGTACTTC
NA TRBJ1-5 TRBV2 TRBD1 CASSVQGPPNQPQHF TGTGCCAGCAGTGTACAGGGGCCACCCAATCAGCCCCAGCATTTT
NA TRBJ1-5 TRBV19 NA CASSIGRLHQPQHF TGTGCCAGTAGTATAGGCAGGCTCCATCAGCCCCAGCATTTT
NA TRBJ2-3 TRBV9 NA CASSVSGSYTDTQYF TGTGCCAGCAGCGTATCAGGATCCTACACAGATACGCAGTATTTT
NA TRBJ2-1 TRBV7-2 NA CASSVDNEQFF TGTGCCAGCAGCGTTGACAATGAGCAGTTCTTC
NA TRBJ2-1 TRBV3-1/TRBV3-2 TRBD1 CASSQGDSNEQFF TGTGCCAGCAGCCAAGGGGACAGCAATGAGCAGTTCTTC
NA TRBJ1-2 TRBV14 NA CASSLLTVAGDYGYTF TGTGCCAGCAGCCTTCTGACAGTGGCAGGCGACTATGGCTACACCTTC
once TRBJ1-4 TRBV6-1 NA CASSSWGSGEKLFF TGTGCCAGCAGTTCATGGGGGAGTGGAGAAAAACTGTTTTTT
NA TRBJ1-2 TRBV7-9 TRBD1 CASSLGQGNYGYTF TGTGCCAGCAGCTTAGGACAGGGAAACTATGGCTACACCTTC
NA TRBJ2-5 TRBV19 NA CASSPKYRASGETQYF TGTGCCAGTAGTCCAAAATACAGGGCCTCCGGGGAGACCCAGTACTTC
NA TRBJ2-7 TRBV9 NA CASSATSYEQYF TGTGCCAGCAGCGCAACTTCCTACGAGCAGTACTTC
NA TRBJ1-2 TRBV5-1 NA CASSLDGSVFGGNYGYTF TGCGCCAGCAGCTTGGATGGTTCGGTGTTTGGGGGTAACTATGGCTACACCTTC
few TRBJ1-6 TRBV7-9 NA CASSPLGPTLNSPLHF TGTGCCAGCAGCCCCCTAGGTCCAACCTTAAATTCACCCCTCCACTTT